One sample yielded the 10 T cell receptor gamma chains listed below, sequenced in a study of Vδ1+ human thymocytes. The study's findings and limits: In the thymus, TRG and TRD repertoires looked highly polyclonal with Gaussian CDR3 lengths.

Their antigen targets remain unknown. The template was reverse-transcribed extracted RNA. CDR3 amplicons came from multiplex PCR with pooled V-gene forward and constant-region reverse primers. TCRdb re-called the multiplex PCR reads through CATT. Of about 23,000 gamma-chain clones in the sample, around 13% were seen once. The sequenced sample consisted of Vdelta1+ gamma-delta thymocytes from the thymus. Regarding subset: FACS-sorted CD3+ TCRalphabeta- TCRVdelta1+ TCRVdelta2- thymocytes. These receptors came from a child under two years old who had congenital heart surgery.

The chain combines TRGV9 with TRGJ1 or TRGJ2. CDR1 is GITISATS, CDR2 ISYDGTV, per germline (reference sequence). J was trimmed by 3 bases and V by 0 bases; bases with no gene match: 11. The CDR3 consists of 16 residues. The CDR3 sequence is CALWEVFPEGYYKKLF. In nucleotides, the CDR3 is TGTGCCTTGTGGGAGGTGTTCCCCGAGGGTTATTATAAGAAACTCTTT.

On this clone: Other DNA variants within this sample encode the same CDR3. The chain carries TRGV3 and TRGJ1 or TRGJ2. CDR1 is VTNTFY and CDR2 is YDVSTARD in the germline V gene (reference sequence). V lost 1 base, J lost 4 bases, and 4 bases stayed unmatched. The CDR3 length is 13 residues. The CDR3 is CATWDRLYYKKLF. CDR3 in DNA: TGTGCCACCTGGGACAGACTCTATTATAAGAAACTCTTT.

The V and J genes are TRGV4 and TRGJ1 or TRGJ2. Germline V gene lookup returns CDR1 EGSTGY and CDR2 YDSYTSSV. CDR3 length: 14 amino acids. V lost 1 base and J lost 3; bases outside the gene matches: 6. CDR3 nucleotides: TGTGCCACCTGGGATGGAATAAGTTATTATAAGAAACTCTTT. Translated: CATWDGISYYKKLF.

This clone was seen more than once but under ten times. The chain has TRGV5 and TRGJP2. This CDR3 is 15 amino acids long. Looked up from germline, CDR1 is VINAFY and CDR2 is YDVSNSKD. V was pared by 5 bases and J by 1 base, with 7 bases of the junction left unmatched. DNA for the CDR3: TGTGCCACCTGGGCTCGTCTTAGTAGTGATTGGATCAAGACGTTT. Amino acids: CATWARLSSDWIKTF.

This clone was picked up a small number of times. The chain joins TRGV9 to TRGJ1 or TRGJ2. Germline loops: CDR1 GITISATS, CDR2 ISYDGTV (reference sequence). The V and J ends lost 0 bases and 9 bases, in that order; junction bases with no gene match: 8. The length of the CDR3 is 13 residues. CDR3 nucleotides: TGTGCCTTGTGGGAGGTGCTTGGTGGTAAGAAACTCTTT. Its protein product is CALWEVLGGKKLF.

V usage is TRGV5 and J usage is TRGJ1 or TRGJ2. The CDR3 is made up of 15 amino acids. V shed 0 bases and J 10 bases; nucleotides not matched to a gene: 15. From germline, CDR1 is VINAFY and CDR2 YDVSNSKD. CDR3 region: CATWDRPASGPKKLF. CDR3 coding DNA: TGTGCCACCTGGGACAGGCCGGCCTCCGGACCGAAGAAACTCTTT.

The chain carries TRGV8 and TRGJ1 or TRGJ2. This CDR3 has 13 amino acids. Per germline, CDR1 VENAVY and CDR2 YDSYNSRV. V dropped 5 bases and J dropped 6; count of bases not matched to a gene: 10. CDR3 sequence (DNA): TGTGCCACCTGGGTCTACCCTATTTATAAGAAACTCTTT. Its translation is CATWVYPIYKKLF.

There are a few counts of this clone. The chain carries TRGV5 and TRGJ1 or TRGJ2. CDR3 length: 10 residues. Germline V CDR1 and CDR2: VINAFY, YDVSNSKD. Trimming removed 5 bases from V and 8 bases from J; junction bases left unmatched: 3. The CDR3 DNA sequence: TGTGCCACCTGGGGTAATAAGAAACTCTTT. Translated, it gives CATWGNKKLF.

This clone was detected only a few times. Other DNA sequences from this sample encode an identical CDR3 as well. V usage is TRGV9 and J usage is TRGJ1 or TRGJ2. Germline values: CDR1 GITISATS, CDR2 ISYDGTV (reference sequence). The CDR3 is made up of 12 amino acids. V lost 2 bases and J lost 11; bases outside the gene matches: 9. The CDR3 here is CALWEEGGEKLF. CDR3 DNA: TGTGCCTTGTGGGAGGAGGGAGGGGAGAAACTCTTT.

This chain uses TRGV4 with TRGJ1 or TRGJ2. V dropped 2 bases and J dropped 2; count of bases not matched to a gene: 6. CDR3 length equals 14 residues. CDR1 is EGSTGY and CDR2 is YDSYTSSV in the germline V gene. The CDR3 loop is CATWDAQHYYKKLF. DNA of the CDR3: TGTGCCACCTGGGATGCACAACATTATTATAAGAAACTCTTT.